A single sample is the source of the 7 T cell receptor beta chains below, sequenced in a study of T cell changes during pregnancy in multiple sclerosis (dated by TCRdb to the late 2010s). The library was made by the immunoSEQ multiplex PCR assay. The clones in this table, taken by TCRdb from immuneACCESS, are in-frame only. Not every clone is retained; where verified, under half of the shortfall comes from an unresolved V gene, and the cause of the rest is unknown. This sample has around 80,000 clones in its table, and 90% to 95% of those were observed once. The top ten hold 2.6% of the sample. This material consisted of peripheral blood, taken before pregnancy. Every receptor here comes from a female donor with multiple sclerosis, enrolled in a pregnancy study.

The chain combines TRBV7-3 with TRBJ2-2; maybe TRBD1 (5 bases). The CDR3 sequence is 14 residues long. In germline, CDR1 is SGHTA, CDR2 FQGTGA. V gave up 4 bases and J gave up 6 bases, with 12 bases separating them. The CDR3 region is CASSSFQGSGELFF. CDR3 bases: TGTGCCAGCAGCTCCTTTCAGGGTTCCGGGGAGCTGTTTTTT.

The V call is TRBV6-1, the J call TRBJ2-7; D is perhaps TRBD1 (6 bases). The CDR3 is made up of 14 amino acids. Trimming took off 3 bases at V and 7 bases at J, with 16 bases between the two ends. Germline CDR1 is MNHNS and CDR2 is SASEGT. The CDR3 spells CASSDGTRGLEQYF. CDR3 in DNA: TGTGCCAGCAGTGACGGGACAAGGGGTTTGGAGCAGTACTTC.

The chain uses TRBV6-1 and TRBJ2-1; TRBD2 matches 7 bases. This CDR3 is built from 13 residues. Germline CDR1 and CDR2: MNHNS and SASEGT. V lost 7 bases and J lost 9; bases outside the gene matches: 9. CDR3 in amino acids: CASTLGRVAEQFF. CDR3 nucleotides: TGTGCCAGCACCTTAGGGAGGGTGGCTGAGCAGTTCTTC.

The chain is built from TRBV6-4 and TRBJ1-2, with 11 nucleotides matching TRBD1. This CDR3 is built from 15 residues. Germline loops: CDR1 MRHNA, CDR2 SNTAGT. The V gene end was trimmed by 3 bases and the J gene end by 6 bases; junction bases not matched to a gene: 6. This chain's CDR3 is CASSEIWGQGDGYTF. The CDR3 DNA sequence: TGTGCCAGCAGTGAGATATGGGGACAGGGGGATGGCTACACCTTC.

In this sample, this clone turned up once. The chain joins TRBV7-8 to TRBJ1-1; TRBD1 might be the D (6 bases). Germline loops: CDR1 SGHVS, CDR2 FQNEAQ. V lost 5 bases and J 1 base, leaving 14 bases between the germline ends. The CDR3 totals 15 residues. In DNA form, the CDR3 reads TGTGCCAGCAGCCACGACCTACAGGGGAACACTGAAGCTTTCTTT. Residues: CASSHDLQGNTEAFF.

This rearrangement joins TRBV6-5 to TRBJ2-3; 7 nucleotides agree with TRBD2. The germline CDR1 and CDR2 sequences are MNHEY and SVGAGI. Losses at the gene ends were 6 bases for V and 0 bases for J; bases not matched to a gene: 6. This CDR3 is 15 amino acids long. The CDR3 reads CASRSPSGSTDTQYF. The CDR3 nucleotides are TGTGCCAGCAGAAGCCCTAGCGGAAGCACAGATACGCAGTATTTT.

The CDR3 sequence: CASSIAEGSGANVLTF. The DNA of the CDR3 is TGTGCCAGTAGTATAGCCGAGGGATCTGGGGCCAACGTCCTGACTTTC. The chain links TRBV19 to TRBJ2-6; possible D gene TRBD2, 5 bases. CDR1 and CDR2 from the germline V gene are LNHDA and SQIVND (reference sequence). V gave up 1 base and J gave up 1 base, with 8 bases separating them. The CDR3 runs to 16 residues.